This T cell receptor beta chain was captured in a study of T cell repertoires in cytomegalovirus infection. Study in general: The public TCR beta signatures pointed to both CMV infection and matching HLA type.

A single record per CDR3 protein comes from TCRdb applying MiXCR to the reads. The sample records 170,000 or so distinct CDR3 sequences, around an eighth being singletons. Study-level results: Within the response measured ex vivo, HLA-C-restricted CMV-specific TCR beta clonotypes were dominant. People with CMV and the relevant HLA were identified by cumulative public TCR beta family frequency.

Between the trimmed V and J ends, which lost 4 bases and 6 bases, there was a span of 15 bases. The CDR3 covers 14 residues. This clonotype has a count of ten or more. Its cognate antigen is unknown. The clonotype was recovered from a human donor in good health (CMV status not recorded). Some clones in this sample may be carry-over from other donors' samples. The chain couples TRBV12-3 or TRBV12-4 to TRBJ1-1, with D possibly being TRBD1 (6 bases). The specimen sequenced was PBMCs. CDR3 amino acids: CASSSGAAGSEAFF. Here the CDR3 DNA reads TGTGCCAGCAGTTCAGGGGCCGCGGGTTCTGAAGCTTTCTTT.